These 21 T cell receptor beta chains came from one sample sequenced in a study of cytomegalovirus exposure and HLA in healthy donors. PCR primers comprised 60 Vbeta and 13 Jbeta primers. Method: immunoSEQ multiplex PCR; TCRdb's copy keeps in-frame clones and lacks some. The sample has 150,000 to 200,000 clones, roughly 74% seen once; the top ten hold approximately 6%. The material sequenced was PBMCs. All receptors derive from a young woman in good health and CMV-seropositive.

The chain has TRBV18 and TRBJ1-1, with 7 nucleotides matching TRBD1. After removal of 6 bases from V and 1 base from J, the junction contained 5 bases not matched to a gene. The CDR3 is 14 residues long. The germline CDR1 and CDR2 sequences are KGHSH and LQKENI. The CDR3 nucleotides read TGTGCCAGCTCGCGGGACAGAGAGAACACTGAAGCTTTCTTT. Protein product: CASSRDRENTEAFF.

V usage is TRBV5-1 and J usage is TRBJ2-1; 10 bases are shared with TRBD1. There are 16 residues in the CDR3. Germline V gene lookup returns CDR1 SGHRS and CDR2 YFSETQ. Trimming at V came to 0 bases and at J to 8 bases, leaving 8 bases not matched to a gene. CDR3 sequence (DNA): TGCGCCAGCAGCTTGGAGGGGACAGGGGTCCGGGATGAGCAGTTCTTC. Translation: CASSLEGTGVRDEQFF.

The rearrangement joins TRBV5-1 to TRBJ2-1; TRBD2 matches at 12 bases. CDR3 length equals 15 residues. Germline CDR1 SGHRS, CDR2 YFSETQ. The ends lost 4 bases at V and 6 bases at J; junction bases unmatched: 5. Here the CDR3 DNA reads TGCGCCAGCAGCCTAGCGGGGGGGCCGGGCAATGAGCAGTTCTTC. Its protein product is CASSLAGGPGNEQFF.

This rearrangement joins TRBV6-5 to TRBJ1-6, with D hard to call. The CDR3 has 13 amino acids. The germline gives CDR1 MNHEY, CDR2 SVGAGI. The V and J ends lost 2 bases and 7 bases respectively, with 6 bases between them. The CDR3 region has the DNA TGTGCCAGCAGTTACCGAGGGAATTCACCCCTCCACTTT. This codes for CASSYRGNSPLHF.

V and J are TRBV6-6 and TRBJ1-5, with D perhaps matching TRBD1 (5 bases). The CDR3 length is 15 residues. Germline CDR1 is MNHNY and CDR2 is SVGAGI (reference sequence). V was clipped by 4 bases and J by 5 bases, with 15 bases between them. The CDR3 reads CASSLPGTTDQPQHF. DNA of the CDR3: TGTGCCAGCAGTTTGCCCGGGACTACCGATCAGCCCCAGCATTTT.

The chain joins TRBV19 to TRBJ2-7, with TRBD2 identical over 7 bases. V shed 4 bases, J shed 0 bases, and the junction held 3 bases outside the gene matches. CDR1 LNHDA and CDR2 SQIVND come from the germline V gene (reference sequence). This CDR3 has 14 amino acids. The CDR3 DNA reads TGTGCCAGTAGTACCCTAGCGGACTCCTACGAGCAGTACTTC. Its translation is CASSTLADSYEQYF.

About this clone: A junction end diverges from the germline sequence, so it may reflect a read error. The chain joins TRBV5-3 to TRBJ2-4; tentative D call: TRBD2 (6 bases). Being an ORF, TRBV5-3 has a function that is uncertain. This CDR3 has 12 residues. CDR3: CARSLNRERKDF. DNA of the CDR3: TGTGCCAGAAGCTTGAACCGGGAGCGGAAGGACTTC.

The genes are TRBV7-8 and TRBJ2-1; 7 bases fit TRBD2. The germline CDR1 and CDR2 sequences are SGHVS and FQNEAQ. J was trimmed by 2 bases and V by 5 bases; bases with no gene match: 6. This CDR3 region has 15 residues. The CDR3 sequence is CASSELALTYNEQFF. The CDR3 bases are TGTGCCAGCAGCGAACTAGCGCTCACCTACAATGAGCAGTTCTTC.

The chain combines TRBV6-1 with TRBJ2-1; 12 bases align to TRBD2. The germline gives CDR1 MNHNS, CDR2 SASEGT. With 1 base clipped from V and 7 bases from J, the junction kept 5 bases outside the gene matches. The CDR3 runs to 16 residues. CDR3 region: CASSEVGTSGYNEQFF. The CDR3 nucleotides are TGTGCCAGCAGTGAAGTGGGGACTAGCGGGTATAATGAGCAGTTCTTC.

The V call is TRBV19, the J call TRBJ1-3; D is perhaps TRBD1 (5 bases). The CDR3 contains 17 residues. Trimming took 2 bases from V and 0 from J, leaving 14 bases between them. The germline V gene has CDR1 LNHDA and CDR2 SQIVND (reference sequence). The CDR3 region is CASSITPGAYSGNTIYF. Written as DNA, the CDR3 is TGTGCCAGTAGTATAACCCCTGGGGCTTACTCTGGAAACACCATATATTTT.

The rearrangement uses TRBV7-8 and TRBJ2-7; 7 positions agree with TRBD2. J was trimmed by 3 bases and V by 2 bases; bases with no gene match: 16. The CDR3 is 18 amino acids. Germline V gene data show CDR1 as SGHVS and CDR2 as FQNEAQ. CDR3 protein: CASSLIGGGSSFYYEQYF. DNA for the CDR3: TGTGCCAGCAGCTTAATCGGCGGCGGGAGCTCATTTTACTACGAGCAGTACTTC.

This clone was counted a few times. V usage is TRBV6-5 and J usage is TRBJ1-1; D not resolved. Trimming took 6 bases from V and 4 from J, leaving 12 bases between them. Germline CDR1 and CDR2: MNHEY and SVGAGI. The CDR3 extends over 13 amino acids. Written as DNA, the CDR3 is TGTGCCAGCAGGAGCCGTTCGGGCACTGAAGCTTTCTTT. This gives the protein CASRSRSGTEAFF.

This clone has just one count. The chain combines TRBV6-5 with TRBJ1-2; 8 nucleotides line up with TRBD1. The germline CDR1 and CDR2 sequences are MNHEY and SVGAGI. The V and J ends lost 6 bases and 8 bases, in that order; junction bases with no gene match: 8. The CDR3 runs to 13 residues. As DNA, the CDR3 is TGTGCCAGCAGCCGCGGACAGGGTGAGGGCTACACCTTC. Translating gives CASSRGQGEGYTF.

This chain links TRBV2 with TRBJ1-2, with 8 bases aligning to TRBD1. Germline CDR1 and CDR2: SNHLY and FYNNEI. Losses at the gene ends were 6 bases for V and 8 bases for J; bases not matched to a gene: 11. This CDR3 has 14 amino acids. The CDR3 loop is CASRGDRTTMGYTF. In DNA, the CDR3 is TGTGCCAGCAGGGGGGACAGGACAACTATGGGCTACACCTTC.

The chain has TRBV5-1 and TRBJ2-3; a possible D gene is TRBD1 (6 bases). Germline assignment: CDR1 SGHRS and CDR2 YFSETQ. V shed 6 bases and J shed 4 bases, with 12 bases lying between them. The CDR3 runs 13 residues. The CDR3 DNA reads as TGCGCCAGCAAGAGACAGGCATCAGATACGCAGTATTTT. It translates to CASKRQASDTQYF.

The rearrangement joins TRBV13 to TRBJ2-1; TRBD1 aligns across 7 bases. Germline lookup yields CDR1 PRHDT and CDR2 FYEKMQ (reference sequence). The CDR3 length is 18 residues. V trimming: 3 bases; J trimming: 6 bases; junction bases outside the gene matches: 17. The CDR3 spells CASSFNPHRGNIGNEQFF. In nucleotides, the CDR3 is TGTGCCAGCAGCTTCAACCCGCACAGGGGAAATATAGGCAATGAGCAGTTCTTC.

This clone was detected only a few times. The chain recombines TRBV27 with TRBJ1-1; a weak D match, TRBD1 (6 bases). V gave up 6 bases and J gave up 4 bases, with 15 bases separating them. Germline V gene lookup returns CDR1 MNHEY and CDR2 SMNVEV (reference sequence). CDR3 length: 14 amino acids. The CDR3: CASRPSGDPTEAFF. CDR3 DNA sequence: TGTGCCAGCAGGCCCTCAGGGGACCCCACTGAAGCTTTCTTT.

The chain recombines TRBV5-1 with TRBJ2-3; 9 nucleotides align to TRBD2. The trim removed 2 bases at V and 3 bases at J, leaving 7 bases unmatched. Germline V gives CDR1 SGHRS, CDR2 YFSETQ. The CDR3 is 16 residues long. The CDR3 DNA sequence: TGCGCCAGCAGCTTTGTTGCGGGGGGGCCAACAGATACGCAGTATTTT. Its protein product is CASSFVAGGPTDTQYF. Full variable domain (outside the CDR3, taken from reference TRBV5-1 and TRBJ2-3): KAGVTQTPRYLIKTRGQQVTLSCSPISGHRSVSWYQQTPGQGLQFLFEYFSETQRNKGNFPGRFSGRQFSNSRSEMNVSTLELGDSALYLCASSFVAGGPTDTQYFGPGTRLTVL.

The chain links TRBV5-4 to TRBJ2-5, with 8 bases fitting TRBD1. The germline gives CDR1 SGHNT, CDR2 YYREEE (reference sequence). The junction had 4 bases not matched to a gene; V was cut back by 4 bases and J by 5 bases. The length of the CDR3 is 13 residues. In DNA form, the CDR3 reads TGTGCCAGCAGCACGACAGGGGTTGAGACCCAGTACTTC. Protein: CASSTTGVETQYF. Full variable domain (remainder filled in from reference TRBV5-4 and TRBJ2-5): ETGVTQSPTHLIKTRGQQVTLRCSSQSGHNTVSWYQQALGQGPQFIFQYYREEENGRGNFPPRFSGLQFPNYSSELNVNALELDDSALYLCASSTTGVETQYFGPGTRLLVL.

Notes on this clone: At one end the junction does not follow the germline gene, possibly because of a read error. The rearrangement joins TRBV10-2 to TRBJ2-2, with 9 bases fitting TRBD2. This CDR3 spans 15 amino acids. CDR1 and CDR2 (germline): WSHSY, SAAADI. In nucleotides, the CDR3 is TGCGCCAGCACTGAGATAGCGGGGGAAACCGGGGAGCTGTTTTTT. Amino acids: CASTEIAGETGELFF.

V is TRBV10-3 and J is TRBJ1-5; D is uncertain. The germline V and J ends were trimmed by 2 bases and 5 bases, with 10 bases remaining between them. Germline loops: CDR1 ENHRY, CDR2 SYGVKD. The CDR3 runs to 14 residues. The CDR3 sequence: CAISEPGLDQPQHF. Here the CDR3 DNA reads TGTGCCATCAGTGAGCCAGGCTTAGATCAGCCCCAGCATTTT.